This T cell receptor (beta chain) appears in the sequencing data of a study of PD-L1 blockade in urothelial cancer. Background on the study: Patients went on atezolizumab at some point between 2012 and 2014, receiving 1,200 mg intravenously every 3 weeks. Among blood samples, the median T cell count was about 130,000. Study outcomes and limitations: When pretreatment blood TCR clonality was below the median, it predicted better survival.

Each PCR received spiked synthetic TCR analog templates. Libraries were prepared by immunoSEQ multiplex PCR; TCRdb keeps only in-frame clonotypes and omits some of them. The table includes more than 80,000 clones, around 80% detected once. In regard to this clone: Its antigen is as yet unknown.

Sample: PBMCs, taken around atezolizumab (anti-PD-L1) treatment. The TCR comes from a man between 70 and 80 years old with urothelial cancer.

The DNA for the CDR3 is TGTGCCAGCAGTGAAAACAGCCCCTATGGCTACACCTTC. Protein product: CASSENSPYGYTF. V gene TRBV6-1 combines with J gene TRBJ1-2; D uncertain. Germline CDR1 MNHNS, CDR2 SASEGT. There are 13 residues in the CDR3. V shed 2 bases and J shed 4 bases, with 8 bases lying between them.